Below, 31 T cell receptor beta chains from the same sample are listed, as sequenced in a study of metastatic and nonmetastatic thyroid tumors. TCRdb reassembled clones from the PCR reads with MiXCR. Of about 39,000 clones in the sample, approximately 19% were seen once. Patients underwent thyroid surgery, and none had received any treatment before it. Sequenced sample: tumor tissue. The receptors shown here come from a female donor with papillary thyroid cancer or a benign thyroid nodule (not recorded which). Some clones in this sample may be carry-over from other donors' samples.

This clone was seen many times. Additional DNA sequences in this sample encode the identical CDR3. As DNA, the CDR3 is TGTGCCAGCAGCTTAGGCGGGGGGGCTGGGGAGCAGTACTTC. Translation gives CASSLGGGAGEQYF. This sequence joins TRBV7-2 and TRBJ2-7; 9 bases are a match to TRBD2. The CDR3 contains 14 residues. Germline V lookup: CDR1 SGHTA, CDR2 FQGNSA. The junction had 5 bases not matched to a gene; V was cut back by 1 base and J by 7 bases.

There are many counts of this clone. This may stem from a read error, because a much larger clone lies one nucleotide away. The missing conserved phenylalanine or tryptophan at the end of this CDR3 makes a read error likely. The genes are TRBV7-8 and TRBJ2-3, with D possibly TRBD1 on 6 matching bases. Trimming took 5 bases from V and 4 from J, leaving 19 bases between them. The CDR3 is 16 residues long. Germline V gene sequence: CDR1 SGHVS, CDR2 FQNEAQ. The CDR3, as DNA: TGTGCCAGCAGCATAAGCAGGGGCATCTCAGCAGATACGCAGTATCTT. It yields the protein CASSISRGISADTQYL.

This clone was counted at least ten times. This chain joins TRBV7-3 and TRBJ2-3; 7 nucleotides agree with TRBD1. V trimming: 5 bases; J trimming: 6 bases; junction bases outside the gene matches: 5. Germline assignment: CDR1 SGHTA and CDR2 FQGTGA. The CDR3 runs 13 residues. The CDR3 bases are TGTGCCAGCAGCGCCACAGGGGTGGATACGCAGTATTTT. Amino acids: CASSATGVDTQYF. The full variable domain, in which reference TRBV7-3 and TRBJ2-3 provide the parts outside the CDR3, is GAGVSQTPSNKVTEKGKYVELRCDPISGHTALYWYRQSLGQGPEFLIYFQGTGAADDSGLPNDRFFAVRPEGSVSTLKIQRTERGDSAVYLCASSATGVDTQYFGPGTRLTVL.

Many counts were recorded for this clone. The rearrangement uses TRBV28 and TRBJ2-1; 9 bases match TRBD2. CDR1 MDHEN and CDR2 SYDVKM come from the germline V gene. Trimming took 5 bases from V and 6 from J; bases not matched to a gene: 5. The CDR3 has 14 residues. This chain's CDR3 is CASSMPSGTNEQFF. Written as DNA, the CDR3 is TGTGCCAGCAGTATGCCTAGCGGGACCAATGAGCAGTTCTTC.

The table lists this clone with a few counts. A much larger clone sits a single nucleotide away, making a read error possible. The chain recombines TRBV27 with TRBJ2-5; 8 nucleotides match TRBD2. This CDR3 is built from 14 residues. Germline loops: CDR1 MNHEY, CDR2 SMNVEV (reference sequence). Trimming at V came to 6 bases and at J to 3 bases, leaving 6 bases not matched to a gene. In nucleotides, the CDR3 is TGTGCCAGCAGAGAGTCGGGGGGGAAAGAGACCCAGTACTTC. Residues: CASRESGGKETQYF.

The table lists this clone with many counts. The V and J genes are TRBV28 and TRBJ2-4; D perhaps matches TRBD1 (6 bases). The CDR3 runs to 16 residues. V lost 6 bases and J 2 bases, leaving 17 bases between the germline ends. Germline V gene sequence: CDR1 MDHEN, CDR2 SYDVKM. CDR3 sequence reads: CASRTTGFSSKNIQYF. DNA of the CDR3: TGTGCCAGCAGAACGACAGGTTTTTCATCCAAAAACATTCAGTACTTC.

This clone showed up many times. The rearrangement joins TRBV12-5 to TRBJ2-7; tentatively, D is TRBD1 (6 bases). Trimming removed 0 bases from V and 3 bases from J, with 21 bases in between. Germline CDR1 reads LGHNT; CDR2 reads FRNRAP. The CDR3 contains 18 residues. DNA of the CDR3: TGTGCTAGTGGTTTGGTTTTTCTTGTGGGGACAAATAACTACGAGCAGTACTTC. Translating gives CASGLVFLVGTNNYEQYF.

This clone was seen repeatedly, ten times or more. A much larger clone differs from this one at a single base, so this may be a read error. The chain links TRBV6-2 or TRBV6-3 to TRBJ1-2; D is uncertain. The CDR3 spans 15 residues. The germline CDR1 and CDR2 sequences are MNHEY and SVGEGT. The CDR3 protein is CASSHSYLSNYGYTF. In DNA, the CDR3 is TGTGCCAGCAGTCACTCGTACCTATCAAACTATGGCTACACCTTC.

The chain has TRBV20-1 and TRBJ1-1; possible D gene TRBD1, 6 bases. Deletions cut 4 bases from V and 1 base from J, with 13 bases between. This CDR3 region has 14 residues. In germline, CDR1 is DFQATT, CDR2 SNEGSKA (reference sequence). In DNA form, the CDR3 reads TGCAGTGCTAAGAAGGGGGAAACGAACACTGAAGCTTTCTTT. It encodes CSAKKGETNTEAFF.

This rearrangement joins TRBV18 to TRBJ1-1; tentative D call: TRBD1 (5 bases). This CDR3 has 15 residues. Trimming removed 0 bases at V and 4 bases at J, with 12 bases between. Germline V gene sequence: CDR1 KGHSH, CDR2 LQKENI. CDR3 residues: CASSPPGGRGTEAFF. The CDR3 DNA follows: TGTGCCAGCTCACCACCGGGGGGTAGAGGCACTGAAGCTTTCTTT.

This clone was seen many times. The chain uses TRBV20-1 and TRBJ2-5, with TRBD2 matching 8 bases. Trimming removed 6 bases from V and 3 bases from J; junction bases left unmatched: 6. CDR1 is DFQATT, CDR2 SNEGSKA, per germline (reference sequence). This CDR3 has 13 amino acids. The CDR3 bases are TGCAGTGCCCCCGGGGGGGGGGAAGAGACCCAGTACTTC. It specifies CSAPGGGEETQYF.

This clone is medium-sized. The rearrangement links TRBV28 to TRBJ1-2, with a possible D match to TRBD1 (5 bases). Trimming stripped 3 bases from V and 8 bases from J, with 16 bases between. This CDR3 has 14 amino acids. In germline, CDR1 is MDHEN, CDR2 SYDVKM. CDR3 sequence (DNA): TGTGCCAGCAGTTTTTTGCGGGGGAGGCTAGGCTACACCTTC. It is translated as CASSFLRGRLGYTF.

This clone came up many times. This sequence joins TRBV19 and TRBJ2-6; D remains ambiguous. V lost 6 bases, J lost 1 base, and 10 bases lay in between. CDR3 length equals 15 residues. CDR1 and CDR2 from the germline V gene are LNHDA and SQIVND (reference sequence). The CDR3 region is CASSLVKSGANVLTF. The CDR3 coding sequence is TGTGCCAGTAGCCTCGTTAAATCTGGGGCCAACGTCCTGACTTTC.

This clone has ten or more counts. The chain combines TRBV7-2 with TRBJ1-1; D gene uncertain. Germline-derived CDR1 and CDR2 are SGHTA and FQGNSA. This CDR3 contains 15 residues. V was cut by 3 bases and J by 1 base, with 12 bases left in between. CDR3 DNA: TGTGCCAGCAGCTTGGATGTACGGCGGAACACTGAAGCTTTCTTT. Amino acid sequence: CASSLDVRRNTEAFF.

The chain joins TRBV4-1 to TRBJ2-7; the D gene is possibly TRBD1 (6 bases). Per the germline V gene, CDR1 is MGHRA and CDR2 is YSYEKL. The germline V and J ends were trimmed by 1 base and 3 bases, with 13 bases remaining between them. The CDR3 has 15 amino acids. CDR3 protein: CASSQASQGRYEQYF. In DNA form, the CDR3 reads TGCGCCAGCAGCCAAGCTTCACAGGGACGCTACGAGCAGTACTTC.

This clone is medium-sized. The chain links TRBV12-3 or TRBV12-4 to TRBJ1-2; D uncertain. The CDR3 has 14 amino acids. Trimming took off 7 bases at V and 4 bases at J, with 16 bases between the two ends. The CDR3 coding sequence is TGTGCCAGCACCTCCCCAGGCAGGCTCTATGGCTACACCTTC. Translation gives CASTSPGRLYGYTF.

This CDR3 is CASSLLFGGDTEAFF. The CDR3 DNA sequence: TGTGCCAGCAGCTTACTTTTTGGGGGGGACACTGAAGCTTTCTTT. The chain is built from TRBV11-2 and TRBJ1-1, with a possible D match to TRBD1 (5 bases). Trimming removed 2 bases at V and 3 bases at J, with 13 bases between. CDR1 is SGHAT and CDR2 is FQNNGV in the germline V gene. The CDR3 is made up of 15 amino acids.

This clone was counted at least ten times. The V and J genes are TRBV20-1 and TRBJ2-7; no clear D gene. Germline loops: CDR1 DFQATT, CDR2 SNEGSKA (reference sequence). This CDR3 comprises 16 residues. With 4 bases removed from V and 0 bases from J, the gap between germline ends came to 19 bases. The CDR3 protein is CSANRLSTGSSYEQYF. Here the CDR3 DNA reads TGCAGTGCTAACCGCTTAAGTACGGGCAGCTCCTACGAGCAGTACTTC.

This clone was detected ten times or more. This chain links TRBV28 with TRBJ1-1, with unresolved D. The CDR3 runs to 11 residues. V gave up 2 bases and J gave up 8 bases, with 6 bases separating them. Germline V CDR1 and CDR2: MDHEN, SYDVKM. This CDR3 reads CASSLRLEAFF. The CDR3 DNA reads TGTGCCAGCAGTTTACGTCTAGAAGCTTTCTTT.

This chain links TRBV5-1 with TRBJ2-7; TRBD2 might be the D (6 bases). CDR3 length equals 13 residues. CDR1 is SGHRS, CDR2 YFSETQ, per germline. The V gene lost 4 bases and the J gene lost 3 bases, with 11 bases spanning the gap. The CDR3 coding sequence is TGCGCCAGCAGCGGGGGACTTTTCTACGAGCAGTACTTC. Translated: CASSGGLFYEQYF.

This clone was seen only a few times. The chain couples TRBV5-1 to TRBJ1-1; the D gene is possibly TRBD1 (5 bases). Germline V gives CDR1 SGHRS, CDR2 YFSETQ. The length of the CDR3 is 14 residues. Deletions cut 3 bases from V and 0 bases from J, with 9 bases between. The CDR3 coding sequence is TGCGCCAGCAGCTACCAGGGCATGAACACTGAAGCTTTCTTT. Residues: CASSYQGMNTEAFF.

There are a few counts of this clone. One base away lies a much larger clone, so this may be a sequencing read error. The CDR3 DNA reads as TGCGCCAGCAGCTTGGGCAGGGTGGGGACCCAGTACTTC. Translating gives CASSLGRVGTQYF. The chain employs TRBV5-1 and TRBJ2-5; the D gene is possibly TRBD1 (5 bases). Trimming took 0 bases from V and 7 from J, leaving 10 bases between them. The CDR3 has 13 residues. Looked up from germline, CDR1 is SGHRS and CDR2 is YFSETQ.

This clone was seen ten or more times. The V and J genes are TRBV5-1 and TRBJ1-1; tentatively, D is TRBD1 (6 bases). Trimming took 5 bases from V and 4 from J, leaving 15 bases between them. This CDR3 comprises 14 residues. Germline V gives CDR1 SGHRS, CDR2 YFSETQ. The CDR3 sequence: CASREGGPVTEAFF. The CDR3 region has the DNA TGCGCCAGCAGGGAGGGGGGGCCGGTCACTGAAGCTTTCTTT.

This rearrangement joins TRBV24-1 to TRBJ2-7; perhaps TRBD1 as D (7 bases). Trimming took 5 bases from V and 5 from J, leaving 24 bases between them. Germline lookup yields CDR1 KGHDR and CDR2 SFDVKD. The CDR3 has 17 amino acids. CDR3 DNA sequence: TGTGCCACCAGTGTCCGCGCAGGGGGGCCAAGAGGAAACGAGCAGTACTTC. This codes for CATSVRAGGPRGNEQYF.

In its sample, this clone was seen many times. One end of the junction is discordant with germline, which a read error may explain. CDR3 residues: CASSLEASGQESQYF. CDR3 bases: TGTGCCAGCAGCTTGGAAGCTAGCGGTCAAGAGTCCCAGTACTTC. V usage is TRBV7-9 and J usage is TRBJ2-5, with 7 bases fitting TRBD2. In germline, CDR1 is SEHNR, CDR2 FQNEAQ (reference sequence). This CDR3 region has 15 residues.

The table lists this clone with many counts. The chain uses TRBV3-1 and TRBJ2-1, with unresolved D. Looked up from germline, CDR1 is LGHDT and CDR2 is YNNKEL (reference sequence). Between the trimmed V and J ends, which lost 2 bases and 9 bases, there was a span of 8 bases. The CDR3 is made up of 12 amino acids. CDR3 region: CASSQTSAEQFF. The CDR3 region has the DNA TGTGCCAGCAGCCAAACCTCCGCTGAGCAGTTCTTC.

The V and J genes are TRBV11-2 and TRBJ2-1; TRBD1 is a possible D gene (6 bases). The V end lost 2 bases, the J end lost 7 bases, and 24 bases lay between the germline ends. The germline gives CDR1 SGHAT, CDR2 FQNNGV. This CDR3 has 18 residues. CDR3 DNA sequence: TGTGCCAGCAGCTTAATCTCTGGAGGCAGGGGTAAAGGGAATGAGCAGTTCTTC. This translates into CASSLISGGRGKGNEQFF. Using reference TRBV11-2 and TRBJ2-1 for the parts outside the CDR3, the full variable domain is EAGVAQSPRYKIIEKRQSVAFWCNPISGHATLYWYQQILGQGPKLLIQFQNNGVVDDSQLPKDRFSAERLKGVDSTLKIQPAKLEDSAVYLCASSLISGGRGKGNEQFFGPGTRLTVL.

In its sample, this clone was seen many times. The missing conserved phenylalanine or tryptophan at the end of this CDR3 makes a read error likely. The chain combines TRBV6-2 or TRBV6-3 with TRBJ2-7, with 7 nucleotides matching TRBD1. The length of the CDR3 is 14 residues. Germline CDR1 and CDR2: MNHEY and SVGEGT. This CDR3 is CASSYLQGVYEQYL. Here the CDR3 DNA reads TGTGCCAGTAGTTACCTTCAGGGGGTCTACGAGCAGTACCTC.

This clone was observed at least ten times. The CDR3: CASTSGLRTDTQYF. As DNA, the CDR3 is TGTGCCAGCACCTCAGGACTCCGCACAGATACGCAGTATTTT. This chain joins TRBV5-6 and TRBJ2-3; tentatively, D is TRBD2 (5 bases). The germline V and J ends were trimmed by 6 bases and 1 base, with 12 bases remaining between them. The CDR3 is 14 residues long. CDR1 SGHDT and CDR2 YYEEEE come from the germline V gene. The full variable domain, completed using reference TRBV5-6 and TRBJ2-3, is DAGVTQSPTHLIKTRGQQVTLRCSPKSGHDTVSWYQQALGQGPQFIFQYYEEEERQRGNFPDRFSGHQFPNYSSELNVNALLLGDSALYLCASTSGLRTDTQYFGPGTRLTVL.

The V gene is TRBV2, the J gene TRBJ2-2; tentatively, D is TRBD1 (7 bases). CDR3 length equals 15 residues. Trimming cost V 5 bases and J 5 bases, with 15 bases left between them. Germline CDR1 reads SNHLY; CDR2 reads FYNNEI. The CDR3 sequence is CASSPRTGGTGELFF. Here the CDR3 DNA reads TGTGCCAGCAGTCCTCGGACAGGAGGGACCGGGGAGCTGTTTTTT.

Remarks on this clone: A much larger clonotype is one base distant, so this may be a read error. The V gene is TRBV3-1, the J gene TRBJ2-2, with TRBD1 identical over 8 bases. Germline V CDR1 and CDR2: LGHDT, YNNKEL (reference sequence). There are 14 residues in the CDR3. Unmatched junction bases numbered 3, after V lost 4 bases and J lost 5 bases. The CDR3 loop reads CASSPRGLTGELFF. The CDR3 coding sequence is TGTGCCAGCAGCCCCAGGGGGCTAACCGGGGAGCTGTTTTTT.